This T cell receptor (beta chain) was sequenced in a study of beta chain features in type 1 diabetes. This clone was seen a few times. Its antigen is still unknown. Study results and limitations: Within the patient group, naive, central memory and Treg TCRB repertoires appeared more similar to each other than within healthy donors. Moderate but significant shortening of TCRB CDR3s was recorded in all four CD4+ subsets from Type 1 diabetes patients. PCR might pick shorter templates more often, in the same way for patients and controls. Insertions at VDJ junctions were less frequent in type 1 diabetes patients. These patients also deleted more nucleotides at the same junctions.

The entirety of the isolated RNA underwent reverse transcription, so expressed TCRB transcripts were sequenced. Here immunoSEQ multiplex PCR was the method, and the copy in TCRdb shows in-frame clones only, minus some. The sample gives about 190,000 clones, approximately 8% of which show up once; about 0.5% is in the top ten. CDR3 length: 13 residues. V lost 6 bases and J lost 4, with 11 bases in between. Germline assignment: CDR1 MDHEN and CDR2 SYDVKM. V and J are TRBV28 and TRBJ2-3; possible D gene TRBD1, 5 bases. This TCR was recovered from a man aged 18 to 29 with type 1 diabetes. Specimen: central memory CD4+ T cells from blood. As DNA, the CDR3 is TGTGCCAGCAGCCAGACAGTTCCAGATACGCAGTATTTT. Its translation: CASSQTVPDTQYF.